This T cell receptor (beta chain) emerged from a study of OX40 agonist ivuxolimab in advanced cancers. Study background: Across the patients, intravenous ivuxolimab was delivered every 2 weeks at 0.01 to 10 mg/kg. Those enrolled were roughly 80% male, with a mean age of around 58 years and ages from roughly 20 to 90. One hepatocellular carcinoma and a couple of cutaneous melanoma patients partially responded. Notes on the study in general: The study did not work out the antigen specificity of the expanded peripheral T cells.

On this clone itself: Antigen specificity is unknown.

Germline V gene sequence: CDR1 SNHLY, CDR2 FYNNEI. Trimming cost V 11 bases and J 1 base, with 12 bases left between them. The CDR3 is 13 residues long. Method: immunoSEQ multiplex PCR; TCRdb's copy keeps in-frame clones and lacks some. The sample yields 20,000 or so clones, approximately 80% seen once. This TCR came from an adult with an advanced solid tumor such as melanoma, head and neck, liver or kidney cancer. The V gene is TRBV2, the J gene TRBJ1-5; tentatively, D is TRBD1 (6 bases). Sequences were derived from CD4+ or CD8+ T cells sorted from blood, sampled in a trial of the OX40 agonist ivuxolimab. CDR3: CARGQNSNQPQHF. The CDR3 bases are TGTGCCCGGGGGCAGAACAGCAATCAGCCCCAGCATTTT.